This T cell receptor (beta chain) was recorded in a study of T-cell reconstitution after alpha-beta-depleted transplantation in children. Preparation of the TCRbeta library involved a method that used unique molecular identifiers. MiXCR, run by TCRdb on the PCR reads, gives a single entry per CDR3 protein. Altogether hundreds of thousands of distinct CDR3 sequences are present, around a sixth being singletons, with the ten largest covering 0.8% to 1.1%. Trimming pared 5 bases from V and 0 bases from J, leaving 17 bases between. This CDR3 is built from 16 residues. Per the germline V gene, CDR1 is SEHNR and CDR2 is FQNEAQ (reference sequence). There are a few counts of this clonotype.

V gene TRBV7-9 combines with J gene TRBJ2-7, with D possibly being TRBD2 (5 bases). The sample was PBMCs from the stem cell graft donor, taken from the stem cell graft. This TCR was recovered from a human donor who donated a stem cell graft to a child with acute myeloid leukemia. The DNA of the CDR3 is TGTGCCAGCAGCACTAGTGGGGTCTTTGCCTCCTACGAGCAGTACTTC. Amino acids: CASSTSGVFASYEQYF. Looking up the rest from reference TRBV7-9 and TRBJ2-7 gives the full variable domain: DTGVSQNPRHKITKRGQNVTFRCDPISEHNRLYWYRQTLGQGPEFLTYFQNEAQLEKSRLLSDRFSAERPKGSFSTLEIQRTEQGDSAMYLCASSTSGVFASYEQYFGPGTRLTVT.